A single sample gave rise to the 6 T cell receptor beta chains below, sequenced in a study of blood T cell repertoires in COVID-19. Libraries were prepared by immunoSEQ multiplex PCR; TCRdb keeps only in-frame clonotypes and omits some of them. The table shows around 50,000 clones, with around 73% occurring only once. The sequenced material came from PBMCs or T cells enriched from blood (not recorded which). The receptor set was obtained from a woman aged 45-59 years with acute COVID-19.

CDR3 protein: CASLSSGNTIYF. Here the CDR3 DNA reads TGTGCCAGTCTGTCCTCTGGAAACACCATATATTTT. The V gene is TRBV19, the J gene TRBJ1-3; D call uncertain. The V gene's germline CDR1 is LNHDA and CDR2 SQIVND (reference sequence). The germline V and J ends were trimmed by 8 bases and 0 bases, with 5 bases remaining between them. This CDR3 is 12 amino acids long.

The chain combines TRBV4-1 with TRBJ1-1; no reliable D call. The CDR3 runs to 14 residues. Germline V CDR1 and CDR2: MGHRA, YSYEKL. Trimming cost V 1 base and J 0 bases, with 6 bases left between them. As DNA, the CDR3 is TGCGCCAGCAGCCAAGCGGGTGTGAACACTGAAGCTTTCTTT. It is translated as CASSQAGVNTEAFF.

The CDR3 DNA is TGTGCCAGCAGTCACAAACTTGGGCATCGCGAGCAGTACTTC. Translation gives CASSHKLGHREQYF. The V call is TRBV6-5, the J call TRBJ2-7; D is unresolved. Trimming took off 5 bases at V and 6 bases at J, with 17 bases between the two ends. CDR3 size: 14 residues. The germline CDR1 and CDR2 sequences are MNHEY and SVGAGI.

The genes are TRBV27 and TRBJ1-1; perhaps TRBD1 as D (6 bases). The CDR3 length is 14 residues. The V end was cut by 5 bases, the J end by 10 bases, with 20 bases between. The germline gives CDR1 MNHEY, CDR2 SMNVEV (reference sequence). CDR3 region: CASSTPGTSGVAFF. The CDR3 DNA reads as TGTGCCAGCAGTACCCCGGGGACAAGTGGGGTAGCTTTCTTT.

The CDR3 DNA reads TGTGCCAGCAGCGTAGGAGGACAGAGTTATGGCTACACCTTC. Its translation is CASSVGGQSYGYTF. V usage is TRBV9 and J usage is TRBJ1-2, with D possibly TRBD1 on 6 matching bases. Germline CDR1 reads SGDLS; CDR2 reads YYNGEE. V dropped 0 bases and J dropped 5 bases, with 11 bases sitting between them. This CDR3 is built from 14 residues.

The rearrangement links TRBV5-6 to TRBJ1-1; 7 bases map to TRBD1. The CDR3 is 15 residues long. Trimming at V came to 2 bases and at J to 0 bases, leaving 4 bases not matched to a gene. Germline CDR1 is SGHDT and CDR2 is YYEEEE. The CDR3 is CASSFGTVMNTEAFF. DNA of the CDR3: TGTGCCAGCAGCTTTGGGACAGTCATGAACACTGAAGCTTTCTTT.